This TCR beta chain was profiled in a study of response to subunit inactivated influenza vaccine. Study-wide points: The authors put forward the suggestion that each seasonal influenza vaccination may bring in only a limited number of new T cells.

The J segment lost 9 bases and the V segment lost 5 bases, leaving 10 bases of the junction unmatched. Germline assignment: CDR1 LNHDA and CDR2 SQIVND (reference sequence). The CDR3 has 16 amino acids. This clonotype was observed a handful of times. Its antigen is as yet unknown. TCRdb re-analysed the RT-PCR reads in MiXCR, keeping a single row per CDR3 protein. The data contain some 500,000 distinct CDR3 sequences, roughly 23% of them singletons. The TCR was taken from a man aged 50-59 years who received an inactivated influenza vaccine. The specimen was CD4+ T cells sorted from PBMCs, collected 5 days after vaccination. The chain joins TRBV19 to TRBJ2-1; TRBD2 matches 13 bases. The CDR3: CASSSRTSGREVEQFF. The CDR3 coding sequence is TGTGCCAGTAGTTCCCGGACTAGCGGGAGAGAGGTTGAGCAGTTCTTC.